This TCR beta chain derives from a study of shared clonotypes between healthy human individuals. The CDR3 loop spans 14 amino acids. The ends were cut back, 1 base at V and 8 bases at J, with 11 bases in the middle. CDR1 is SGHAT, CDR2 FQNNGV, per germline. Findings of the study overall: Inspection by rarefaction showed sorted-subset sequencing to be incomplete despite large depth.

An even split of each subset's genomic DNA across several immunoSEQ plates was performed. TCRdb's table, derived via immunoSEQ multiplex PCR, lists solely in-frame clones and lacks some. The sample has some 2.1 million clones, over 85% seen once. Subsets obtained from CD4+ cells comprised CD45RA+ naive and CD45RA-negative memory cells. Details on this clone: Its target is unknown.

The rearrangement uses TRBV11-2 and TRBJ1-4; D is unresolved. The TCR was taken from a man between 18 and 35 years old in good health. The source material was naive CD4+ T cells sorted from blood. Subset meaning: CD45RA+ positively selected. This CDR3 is CASSLVAPGEKLFF. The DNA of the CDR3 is TGTGCCAGCAGCTTAGTGGCCCCCGGGGAAAAACTGTTTTTT.